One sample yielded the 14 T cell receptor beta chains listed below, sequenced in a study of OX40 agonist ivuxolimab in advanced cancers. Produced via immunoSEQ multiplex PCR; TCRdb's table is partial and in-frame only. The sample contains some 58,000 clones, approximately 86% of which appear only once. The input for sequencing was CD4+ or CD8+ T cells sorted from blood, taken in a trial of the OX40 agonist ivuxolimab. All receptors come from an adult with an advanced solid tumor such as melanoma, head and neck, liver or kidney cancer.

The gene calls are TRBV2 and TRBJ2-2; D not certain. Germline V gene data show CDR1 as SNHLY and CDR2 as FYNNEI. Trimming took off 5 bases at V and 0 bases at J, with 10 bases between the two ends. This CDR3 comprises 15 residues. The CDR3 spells CASSHTEPNTGELFF. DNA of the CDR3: TGTGCCAGCAGTCATACCGAGCCGAACACCGGGGAGCTGTTTTTT. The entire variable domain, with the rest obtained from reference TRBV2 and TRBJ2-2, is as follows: EPEVTQTPSHQVTQMGQEVILRCVPISNHLYFYWYRQILGQKVEFLVSFYNNEISEKSEIFDDQFSVERPDGSNFTLKIRSTKLEDSAMYFCASSHTEPNTGELFFGEGSRLTVL.

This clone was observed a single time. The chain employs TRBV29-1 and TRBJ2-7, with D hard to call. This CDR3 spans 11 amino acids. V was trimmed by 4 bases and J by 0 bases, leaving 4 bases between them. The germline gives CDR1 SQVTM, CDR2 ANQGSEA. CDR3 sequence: CSVGISYEQYF. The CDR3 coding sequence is TGCAGCGTTGGAATCTCCTACGAGCAGTACTTC.

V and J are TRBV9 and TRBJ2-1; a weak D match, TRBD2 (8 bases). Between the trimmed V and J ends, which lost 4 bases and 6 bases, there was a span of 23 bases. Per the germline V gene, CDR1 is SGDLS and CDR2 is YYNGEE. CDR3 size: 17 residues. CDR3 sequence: CASSPIIGRGRSNEQFF. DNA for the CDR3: TGTGCCAGCAGCCCAATCATCGGGAGGGGGCGAAGCAATGAGCAGTTCTTC.

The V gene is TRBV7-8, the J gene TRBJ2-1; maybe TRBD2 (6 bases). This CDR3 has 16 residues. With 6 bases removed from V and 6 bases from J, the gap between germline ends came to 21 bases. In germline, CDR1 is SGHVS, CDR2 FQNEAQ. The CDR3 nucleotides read TGTGCCAGCAGGCAGAGAGCCGGGACTCGCCTCAATGAGCAGTTCTTC. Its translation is CASRQRAGTRLNEQFF. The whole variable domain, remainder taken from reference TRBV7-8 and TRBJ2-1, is GAGVSQSPRYKVAKRGQDVALRCDPISGHVSLFWYQQALGQGPEFLTYFQNEAQLDKSGLPSDRFFAERPEGSVSTLKIQRTQQEDSAVYLCASRQRAGTRLNEQFFGPGTRLTVL.

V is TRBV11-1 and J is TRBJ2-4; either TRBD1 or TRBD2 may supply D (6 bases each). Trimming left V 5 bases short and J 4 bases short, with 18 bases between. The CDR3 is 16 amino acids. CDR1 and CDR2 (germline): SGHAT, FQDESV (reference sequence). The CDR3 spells CASSLLEGGKKNIQYF. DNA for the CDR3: TGTGCCAGCAGCCTACTAGAGGGGGGCAAAAAAAACATTCAGTACTTC. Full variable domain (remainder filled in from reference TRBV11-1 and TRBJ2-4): EAEVAQSPRYKITEKSQAVAFWCDPISGHATLYWYRQILGQGPELLVQFQDESVVDDSQLPKDRFSAERLKGVDSTLKIQPAELGDSAMYLCASSLLEGGKKNIQYFGAGTRLSVL.

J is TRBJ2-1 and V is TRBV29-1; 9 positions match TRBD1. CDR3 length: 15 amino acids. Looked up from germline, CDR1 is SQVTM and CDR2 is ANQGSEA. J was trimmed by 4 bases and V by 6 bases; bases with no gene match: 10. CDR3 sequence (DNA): TGCAGCGTCGTCACCCGGGACAGGGTGTACAATGAGCAGTTCTTC. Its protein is CSVVTRDRVYNEQFF.

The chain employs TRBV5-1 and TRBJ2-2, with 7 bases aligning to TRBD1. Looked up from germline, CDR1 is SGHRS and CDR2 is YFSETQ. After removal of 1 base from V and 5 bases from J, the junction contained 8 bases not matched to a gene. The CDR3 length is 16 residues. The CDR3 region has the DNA TGCGCCAGCAGCTTGCGTCCGGGACAGCAGACCGGGGAGCTGTTTTTT. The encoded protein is CASSLRPGQQTGELFF.

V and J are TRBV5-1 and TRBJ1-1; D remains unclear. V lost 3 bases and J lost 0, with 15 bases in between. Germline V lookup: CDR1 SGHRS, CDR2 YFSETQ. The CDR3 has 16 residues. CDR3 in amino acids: CASSWPEGPMNTEAFF. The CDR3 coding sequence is TGCGCCAGCAGCTGGCCGGAGGGTCCCATGAACACTGAAGCTTTCTTT. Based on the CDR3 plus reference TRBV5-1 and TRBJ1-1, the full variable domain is KAGVTQTPRYLIKTRGQQVTLSCSPISGHRSVSWYQQTPGQGLQFLFEYFSETQRNKGNFPGRFSGRQFSNSRSEMNVSTLELGDSALYLCASSWPEGPMNTEAFFGQGTRLTVV.

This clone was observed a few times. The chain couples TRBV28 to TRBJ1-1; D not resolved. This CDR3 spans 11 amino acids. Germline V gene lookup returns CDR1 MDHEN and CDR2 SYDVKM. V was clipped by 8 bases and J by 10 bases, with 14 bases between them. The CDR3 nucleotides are TGTGCCAGCGCCACGTGGGGATCAGCTTTCTTT. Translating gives CASATWGSAFF.

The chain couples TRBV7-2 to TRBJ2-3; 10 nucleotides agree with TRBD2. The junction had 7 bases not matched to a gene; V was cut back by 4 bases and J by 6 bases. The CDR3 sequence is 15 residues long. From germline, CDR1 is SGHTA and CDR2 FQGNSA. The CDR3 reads CASSSLAGVPDTQYF. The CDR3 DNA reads TGTGCCAGCAGCTCTCTAGCGGGAGTCCCCGATACGCAGTATTTT.

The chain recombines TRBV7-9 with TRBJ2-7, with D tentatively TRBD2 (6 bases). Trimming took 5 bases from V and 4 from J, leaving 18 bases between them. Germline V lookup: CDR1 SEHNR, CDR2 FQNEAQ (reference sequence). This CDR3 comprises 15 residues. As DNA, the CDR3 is TGTGCCAGCAGCCCTCCCTCCGGGAGTTTTTACGAGCAGTACTTC. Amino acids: CASSPPSGSFYEQYF.

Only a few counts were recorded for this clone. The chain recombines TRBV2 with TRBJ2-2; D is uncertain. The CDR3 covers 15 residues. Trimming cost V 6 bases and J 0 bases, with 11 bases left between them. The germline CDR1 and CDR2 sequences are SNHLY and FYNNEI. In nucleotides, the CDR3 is TGTGCCAGCAGAGGTAGGGTAACGAACACCGGGGAGCTGTTTTTT. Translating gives CASRGRVTNTGELFF.

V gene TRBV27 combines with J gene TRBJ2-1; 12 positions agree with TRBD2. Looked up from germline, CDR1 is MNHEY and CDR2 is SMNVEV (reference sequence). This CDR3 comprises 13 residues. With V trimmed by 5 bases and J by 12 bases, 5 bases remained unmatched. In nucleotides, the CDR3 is TGTGCCAGCAGTCTCCTAGCGGGAGGGCGGCAGTTCTTC. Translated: CASSLLAGGRQFF.

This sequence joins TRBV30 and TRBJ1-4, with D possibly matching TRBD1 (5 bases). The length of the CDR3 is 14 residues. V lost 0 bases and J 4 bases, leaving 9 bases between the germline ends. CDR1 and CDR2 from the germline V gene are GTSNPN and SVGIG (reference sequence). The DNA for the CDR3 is TGTGCCTGGAGTGTTACAGGTCGTAATGAAAAACTGTTTTTT. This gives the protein CAWSVTGRNEKLFF.